This is a list of T cell receptor beta chains from one sample in a study of blood T cell repertoires in COVID-19. Profiled with immunoSEQ multiplex PCR; TCRdb holds only in-frame clones, not every one. The table shows roughly 350,000 clones, with roughly 90% occurring only once. Sequencing was carried out using peripheral blood. The source of these receptors is a woman between 50 and 59 years old with active or convalescent COVID-19. CDR3s include the opening cysteine and the closing phenylalanine or tryptophan. D genes are given only for firm matches.

>TRBV30|NA|TRBJ1-1
CAWHGFSRGEAFF
TGTGCCTGGCATGGGTTTTCCAGGGGCGAAGCTTTCTTT
>TRBV24-1|TRBD1|TRBJ1-1
CATSDGTGGNTEAFF
TGTGCCACCAGTGACGGGACAGGGGGTAACACTGAAGCTTTCTTT
>TRBV21-1|NA|TRBJ2-5
CASSKGGTGRETQYF
TGTGCCAGCAGCAAAGGAGGAACAGGGAGAGAGACCCAGTACTTC
>TRBV7-9|TRBD1|TRBJ1-6
CASVRQGVSYNSPLHF
TGTGCCAGCGTGCGACAGGGGGTGTCCTATAATTCACCCCTCCACTTT
>TRBV6-6|NA|TRBJ2-2
CASTQDGGNTGELFF
TGTGCCAGCACCCAGGACGGGGGAAACACCGGGGAGCTGTTTTTT
>TRBV7-3|TRBD2|TRBJ2-1
CASSPLSGSSYNEQFF
TGTGCCAGCAGCCCCCTAAGCGGGAGCTCCTACAATGAGCAGTTCTTC
>TRBV6-2/TRBV6-3|NA|TRBJ1-5
CASSDIIYQPQHF
TGTGCCAGCAGTGACATCATTTATCAGCCCCAGCATTTT
>TRBV28|NA|TRBJ1-1
CASSPPVTEAFF
TGTGCCAGCAGTCCCCCGGTGACTGAAGCTTTCTTT
>TRBV7-2|NA|TRBJ2-7
CASSPAYPPYEQYF
TGTGCCAGCAGCCCCGCCTATCCGCCCTACGAGCAGTACTTC
>TRBV6-5|NA|TRBJ2-3
CASSSPADTQYF
TGTGCCAGCAGTTCCCCCGCAGATACGCAGTATTTT
>TRBV7-9|TRBD2|TRBJ2-1
CASSLDRRGGLNEQFF
TGTGCCAGCAGCTTAGATCGGCGGGGGGGGCTCAATGAGCAGTTCTTC
>TRBV30|NA|TRBJ1-3
CAWSVEGLRGNTIYF
TGTGCCTGGAGTGTCGAGGGCCTACGCGGAAACACCATATATTTT